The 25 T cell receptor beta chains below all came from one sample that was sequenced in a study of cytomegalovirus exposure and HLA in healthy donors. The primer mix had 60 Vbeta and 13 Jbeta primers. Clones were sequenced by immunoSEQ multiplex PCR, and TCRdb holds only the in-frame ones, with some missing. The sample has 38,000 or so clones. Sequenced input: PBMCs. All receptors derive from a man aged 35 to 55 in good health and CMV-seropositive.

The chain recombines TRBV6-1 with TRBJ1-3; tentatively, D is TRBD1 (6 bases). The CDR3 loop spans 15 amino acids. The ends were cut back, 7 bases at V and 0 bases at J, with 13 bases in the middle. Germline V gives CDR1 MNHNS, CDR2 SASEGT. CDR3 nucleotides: TGTGCCAGCATATCGGGACAAATCTCTGGAAACACCATATATTTT. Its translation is CASISGQISGNTIYF.

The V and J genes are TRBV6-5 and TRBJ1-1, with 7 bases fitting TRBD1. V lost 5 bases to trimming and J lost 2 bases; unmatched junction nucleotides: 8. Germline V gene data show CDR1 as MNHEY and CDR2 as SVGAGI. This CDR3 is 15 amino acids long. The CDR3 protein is CASSGYRGINTEAFF. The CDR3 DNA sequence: TGTGCCAGCAGTGGGTACAGGGGAATCAACACTGAAGCTTTCTTT.

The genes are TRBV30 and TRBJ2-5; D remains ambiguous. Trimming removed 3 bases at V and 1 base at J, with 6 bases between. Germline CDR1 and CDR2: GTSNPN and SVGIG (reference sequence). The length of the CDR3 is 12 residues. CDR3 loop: CAWSRVQETQYF. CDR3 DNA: TGTGCCTGGAGCCGGGTCCAAGAGACCCAGTACTTC.

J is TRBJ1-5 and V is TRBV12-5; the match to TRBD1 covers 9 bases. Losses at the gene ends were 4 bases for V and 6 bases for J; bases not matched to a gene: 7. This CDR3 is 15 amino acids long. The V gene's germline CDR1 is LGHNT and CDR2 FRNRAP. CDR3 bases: TGTGCTAGTGGTTCGGGACAGGGTGGCACTCAGCCCCAGCATTTT. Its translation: CASGSGQGGTQPQHF.

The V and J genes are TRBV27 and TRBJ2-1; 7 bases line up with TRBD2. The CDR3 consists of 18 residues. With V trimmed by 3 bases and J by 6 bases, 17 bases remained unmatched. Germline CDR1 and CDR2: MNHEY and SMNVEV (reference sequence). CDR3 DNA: TGTGCCAGCAGTTTGTCTCGTCGGGAGGTAAGAGGAGGCAATGAGCAGTTCTTC. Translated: CASSLSRREVRGGNEQFF.

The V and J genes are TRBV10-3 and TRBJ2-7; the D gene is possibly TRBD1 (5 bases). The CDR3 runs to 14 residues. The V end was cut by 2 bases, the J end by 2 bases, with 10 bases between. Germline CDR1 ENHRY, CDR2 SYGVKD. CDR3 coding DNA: TGTGCCATCAGTGAGCCTAGGACACCCTACGAGCAGTACTTC. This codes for CAISEPRTPYEQYF.

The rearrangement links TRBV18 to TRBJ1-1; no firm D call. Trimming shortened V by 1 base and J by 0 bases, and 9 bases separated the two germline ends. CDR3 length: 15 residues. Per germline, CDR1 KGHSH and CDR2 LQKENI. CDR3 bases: TGTGCCAGCTCACCACAGCAACAGATGAACACTGAAGCTTTCTTT. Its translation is CASSPQQQMNTEAFF.

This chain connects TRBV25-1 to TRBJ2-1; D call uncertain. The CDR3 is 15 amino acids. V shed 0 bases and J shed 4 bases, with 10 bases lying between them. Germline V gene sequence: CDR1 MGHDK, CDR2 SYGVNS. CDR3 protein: CASSEYLNPYNEQFF. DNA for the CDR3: TGTGCCAGCAGTGAATACCTAAACCCATACAATGAGCAGTTCTTC.

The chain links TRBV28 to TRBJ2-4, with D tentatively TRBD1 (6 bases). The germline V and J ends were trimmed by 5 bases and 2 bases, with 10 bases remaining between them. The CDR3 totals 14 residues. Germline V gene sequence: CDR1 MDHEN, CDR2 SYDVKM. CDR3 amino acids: CASSIQGSKNIQYF. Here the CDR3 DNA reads TGTGCCAGCAGTATACAGGGATCCAAAAACATTCAGTACTTC.

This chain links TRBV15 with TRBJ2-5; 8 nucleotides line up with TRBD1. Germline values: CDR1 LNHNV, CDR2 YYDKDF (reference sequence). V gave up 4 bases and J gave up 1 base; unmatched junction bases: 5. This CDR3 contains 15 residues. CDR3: CATSKTTGVQETQYF. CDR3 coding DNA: TGTGCCACCAGCAAGACGACAGGGGTCCAAGAGACCCAGTACTTC.

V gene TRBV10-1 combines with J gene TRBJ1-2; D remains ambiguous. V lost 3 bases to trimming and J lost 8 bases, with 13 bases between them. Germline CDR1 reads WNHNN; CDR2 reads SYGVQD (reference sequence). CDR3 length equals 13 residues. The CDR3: CASSESPFGGYTF. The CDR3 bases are TGCGCCAGCAGTGAATCCCCTTTCGGGGGCTACACCTTC.

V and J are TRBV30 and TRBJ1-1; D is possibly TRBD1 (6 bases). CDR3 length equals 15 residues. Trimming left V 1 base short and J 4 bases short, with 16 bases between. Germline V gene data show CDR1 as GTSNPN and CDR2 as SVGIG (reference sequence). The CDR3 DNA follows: TGTGCCTGGAGTGATCAGGGGTTCGCGGTCACTGAAGCTTTCTTT. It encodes CAWSDQGFAVTEAFF.

In DNA form, the CDR3 reads TGCGCCAGCAGCTTGGGGACAGCTGGGGAGCAGTACTTC. Amino acids: CASSLGTAGEQYF. The gene calls are TRBV4-3 and TRBJ2-7, with 7 bases fitting TRBD1. CDR3 length: 13 residues. V trimming: 5 bases; J trimming: 7 bases; junction bases outside the gene matches: 8. Germline assignment: CDR1 LGHNA and CDR2 YSLEER.

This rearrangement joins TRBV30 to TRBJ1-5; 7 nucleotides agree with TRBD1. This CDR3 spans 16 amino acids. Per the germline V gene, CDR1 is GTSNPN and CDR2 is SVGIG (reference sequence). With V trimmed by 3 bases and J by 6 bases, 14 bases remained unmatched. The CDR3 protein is CAWRGFAGGQGQPQHF. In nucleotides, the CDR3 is TGTGCCTGGAGGGGCTTCGCAGGGGGACAAGGTCAGCCCCAGCATTTT.

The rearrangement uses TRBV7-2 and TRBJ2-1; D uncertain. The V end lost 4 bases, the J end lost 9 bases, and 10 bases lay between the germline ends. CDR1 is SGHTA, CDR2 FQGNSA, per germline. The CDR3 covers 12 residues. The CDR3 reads CASSSLFGEQFF. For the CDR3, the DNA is TGTGCCAGCAGCTCCCTATTCGGTGAGCAGTTCTTC.

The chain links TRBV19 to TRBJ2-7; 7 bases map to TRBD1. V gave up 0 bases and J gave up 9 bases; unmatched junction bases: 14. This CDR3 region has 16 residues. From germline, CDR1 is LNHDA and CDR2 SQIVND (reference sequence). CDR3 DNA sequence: TGTGCCAGTAGTATAGATAGGGGACAGAGATTTTCTGGGCAGTACTTC. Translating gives CASSIDRGQRFSGQYF. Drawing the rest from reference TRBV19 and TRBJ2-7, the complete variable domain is DGGITQSPKYLFRKEGQNVTLSCEQNLNHDAMYWYRQDPGQGLRLIYYSQIVNDFQKGDIAEGYSVSREKKESFPLTVTSAQKNPTAFYLCASSIDRGQRFSGQYFGPGTRLTVT.

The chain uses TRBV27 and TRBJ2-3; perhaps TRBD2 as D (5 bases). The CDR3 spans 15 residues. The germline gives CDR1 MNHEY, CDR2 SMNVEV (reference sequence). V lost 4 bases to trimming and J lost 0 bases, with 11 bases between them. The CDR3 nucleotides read TGTGCCAGCAGTTACGGACTCCCCAGCACAGATACGCAGTATTTT. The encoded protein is CASSYGLPSTDTQYF.

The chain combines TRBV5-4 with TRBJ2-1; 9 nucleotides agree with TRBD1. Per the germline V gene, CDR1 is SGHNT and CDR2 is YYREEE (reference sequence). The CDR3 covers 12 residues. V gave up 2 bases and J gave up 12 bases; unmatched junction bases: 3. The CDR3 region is CASSLDRGRQFF. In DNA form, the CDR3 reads TGTGCCAGCAGCTTAGACAGGGGGAGGCAGTTCTTC.

In nucleotides, the CDR3 is TGTGCCAGTAGGAGGGGATACGAGCAGTACTTC. This codes for CASRRGYEQYF. V gene TRBV2 combines with J gene TRBJ2-5, with a possible D match to TRBD2 (6 bases). The J call may not be correct, given that the DNA end is closer to TRBJ2-7. Germline CDR1 and CDR2: SNHLY and FYNNEI. This CDR3 has 11 residues.

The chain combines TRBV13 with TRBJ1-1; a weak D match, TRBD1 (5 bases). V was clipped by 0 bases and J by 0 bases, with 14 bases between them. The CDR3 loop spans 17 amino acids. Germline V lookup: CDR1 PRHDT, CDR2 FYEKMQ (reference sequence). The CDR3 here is CASSLGVGGIMNTEAFF. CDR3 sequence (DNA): TGTGCCAGCAGCTTAGGGGTGGGGGGTATTATGAACACTGAAGCTTTCTTT.

The CDR3 nucleotides read TGTGCCAGCAGCCCTGGGCCTACAGGGGGCATTGGAAATCAGCCCCAGCATTTT. Its protein product is CASSPGPTGGIGNQPQHF. The rearrangement joins TRBV7-9 to TRBJ1-5; 9 bases line up with TRBD1. Germline lookup yields CDR1 SEHNR and CDR2 FQNEAQ (reference sequence). Germline trimming cut 5 bases from V and 4 bases from J; bases unmatched to any gene: 15. This CDR3 has 18 amino acids. Drawing the rest from reference TRBV7-9 and TRBJ1-5, the complete variable domain is DTGVSQNPRHKITKRGQNVTFRCDPISEHNRLYWYRQTLGQGPEFLTYFQNEAQLEKSRLLSDRFSAERPKGSFSTLEIQRTEQGDSAMYLCASSPGPTGGIGNQPQHFGDGTRLSIL.

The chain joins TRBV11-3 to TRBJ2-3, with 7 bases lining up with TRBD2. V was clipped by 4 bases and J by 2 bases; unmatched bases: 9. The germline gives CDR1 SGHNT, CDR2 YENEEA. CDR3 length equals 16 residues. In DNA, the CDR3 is TGTGCCAGCAGCTCCCAAGCGGGACGTACCACAGATACGCAGTATTTT. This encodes CASSSQAGRTTDTQYF.

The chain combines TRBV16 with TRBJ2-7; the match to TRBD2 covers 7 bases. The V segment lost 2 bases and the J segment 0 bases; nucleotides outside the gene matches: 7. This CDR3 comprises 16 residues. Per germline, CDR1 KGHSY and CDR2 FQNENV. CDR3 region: CASSQPRASGSYEQYF. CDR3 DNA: TGTGCCAGCAGCCAACCCCGGGCTAGCGGCTCCTACGAGCAGTACTTC.

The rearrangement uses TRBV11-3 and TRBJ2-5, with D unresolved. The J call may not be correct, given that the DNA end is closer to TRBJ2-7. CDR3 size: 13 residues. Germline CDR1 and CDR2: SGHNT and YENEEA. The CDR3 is CASSPRLAYEQYF. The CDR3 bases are TGTGCCAGCAGCCCAAGGTTAGCCTACGAGCAGTACTTC.

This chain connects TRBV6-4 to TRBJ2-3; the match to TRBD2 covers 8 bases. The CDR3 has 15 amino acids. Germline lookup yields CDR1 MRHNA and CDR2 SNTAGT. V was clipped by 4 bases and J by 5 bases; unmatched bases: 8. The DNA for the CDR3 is TGTGCCAGCAGTGTTGGCGGGAGGATGATAGATACGCAGTATTTT. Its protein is CASSVGGRMIDTQYF.